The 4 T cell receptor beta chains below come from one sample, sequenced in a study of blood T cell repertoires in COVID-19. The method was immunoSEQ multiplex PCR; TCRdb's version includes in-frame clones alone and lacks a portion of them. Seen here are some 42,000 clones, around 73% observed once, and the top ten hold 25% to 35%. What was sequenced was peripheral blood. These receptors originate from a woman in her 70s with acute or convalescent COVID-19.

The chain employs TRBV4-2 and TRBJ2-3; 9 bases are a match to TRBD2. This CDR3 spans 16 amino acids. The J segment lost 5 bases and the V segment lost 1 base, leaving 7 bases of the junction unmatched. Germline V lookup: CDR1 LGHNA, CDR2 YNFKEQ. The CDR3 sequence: CASSQGVRGGRDTQYF. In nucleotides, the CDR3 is TGTGCCAGCAGCCAAGGGGTGCGGGGGGGCCGAGATACGCAGTATTTT.

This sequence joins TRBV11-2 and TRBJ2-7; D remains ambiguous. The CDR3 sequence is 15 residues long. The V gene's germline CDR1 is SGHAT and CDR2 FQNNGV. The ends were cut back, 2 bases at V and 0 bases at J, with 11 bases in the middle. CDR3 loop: CASSLTRESSYEQYF. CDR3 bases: TGTGCCAGCAGCTTAACGCGTGAAAGCTCCTACGAGCAGTACTTC.

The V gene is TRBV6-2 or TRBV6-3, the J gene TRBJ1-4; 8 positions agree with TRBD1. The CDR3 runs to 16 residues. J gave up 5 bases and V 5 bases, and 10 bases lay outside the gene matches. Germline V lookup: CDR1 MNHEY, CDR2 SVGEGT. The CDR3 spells CASSTPGQGENEKLFF. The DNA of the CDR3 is TGTGCCAGCAGTACGCCTGGACAGGGCGAAAATGAAAAACTGTTTTTT.

CDR3 nucleotide sequence: TGTGCCAGCAGTCCGATCGTAGACAGTCCCCACGAAAAACTGTTTTTT. Translating it yields CASSPIVDSPHEKLFF. The chain is built from TRBV6-2 or TRBV6-3 and TRBJ1-4, with D perhaps matching TRBD1 (5 bases). The CDR3 spans 16 residues. The germline V gene has CDR1 MNHEY and CDR2 SVGEGT. V lost 5 bases to trimming and J lost 8 bases, with 21 bases between them.